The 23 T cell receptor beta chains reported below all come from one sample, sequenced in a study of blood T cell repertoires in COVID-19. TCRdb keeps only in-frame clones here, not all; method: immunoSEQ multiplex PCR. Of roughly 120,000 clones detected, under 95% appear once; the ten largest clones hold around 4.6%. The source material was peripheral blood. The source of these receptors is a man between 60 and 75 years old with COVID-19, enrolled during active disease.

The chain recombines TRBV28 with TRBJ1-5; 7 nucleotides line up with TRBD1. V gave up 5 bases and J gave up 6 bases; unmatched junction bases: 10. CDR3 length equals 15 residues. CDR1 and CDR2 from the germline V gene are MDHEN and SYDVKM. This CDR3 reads CASSLSDRESQPQHF. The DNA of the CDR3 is TGTGCCAGCAGTCTTTCCGACAGGGAAAGTCAGCCCCAGCATTTT.

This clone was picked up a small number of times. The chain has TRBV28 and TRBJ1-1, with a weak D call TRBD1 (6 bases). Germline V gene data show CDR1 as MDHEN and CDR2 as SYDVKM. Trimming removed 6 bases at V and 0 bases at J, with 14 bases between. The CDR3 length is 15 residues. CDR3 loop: CASSPPTGLNTEAFF. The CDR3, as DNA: TGTGCCAGCAGCCCCCCCACAGGGCTGAACACTGAAGCTTTCTTT.

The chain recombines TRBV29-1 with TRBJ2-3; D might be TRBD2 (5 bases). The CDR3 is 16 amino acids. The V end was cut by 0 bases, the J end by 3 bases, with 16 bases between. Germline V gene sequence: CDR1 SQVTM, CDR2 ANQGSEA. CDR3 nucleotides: TGCAGCGTTGAAGATCGGCTCTCTAGCCCTACAGATACGCAGTATTTT. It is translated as CSVEDRLSSPTDTQYF.

CDR3 in DNA: TGTGCCAGCAGCTTGCGTCTAGCTTCAACCTACGAGCAGTACTTC. It codes for CASSLRLASTYEQYF. The chain carries TRBV5-5 and TRBJ2-7; D is perhaps TRBD2 (5 bases). CDR3 length: 15 residues. Germline V gene sequence: CDR1 SGHKS, CDR2 YYEKEE (reference sequence). Deletions cut 1 base from V and 2 bases from J, with 13 bases between.

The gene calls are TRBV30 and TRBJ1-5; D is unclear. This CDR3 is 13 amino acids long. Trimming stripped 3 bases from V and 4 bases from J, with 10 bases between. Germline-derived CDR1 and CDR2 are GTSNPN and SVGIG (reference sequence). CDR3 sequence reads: CAWRNSFNQPQHF. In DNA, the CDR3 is TGTGCCTGGAGAAACAGTTTTAATCAGCCCCAGCATTTT. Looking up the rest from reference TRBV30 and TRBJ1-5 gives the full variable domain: SQTIHQWPATLVQPVGSPLSLECTVEGTSNPNLYWYRQAAGRGLQLLFYSVGIGQISSEVPQNLSASRPQDRQFILSSKKLLLSDSGFYLCAWRNSFNQPQHFGDGTRLSIL.

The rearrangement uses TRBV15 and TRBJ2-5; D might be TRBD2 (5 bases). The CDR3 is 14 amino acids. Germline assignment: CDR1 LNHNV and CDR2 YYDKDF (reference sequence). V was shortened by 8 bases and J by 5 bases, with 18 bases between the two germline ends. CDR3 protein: CATAGGPYWETQYF. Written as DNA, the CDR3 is TGTGCCACCGCCGGAGGACCGTATTGGGAGACCCAGTACTTC. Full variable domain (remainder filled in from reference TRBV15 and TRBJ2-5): DAMVIQNPRYQVTQFGKPVTLSCSQTLNHNVMYWYQQKSSQAPKLLFHYYDKDFNNEADTPDNFQSRRPNTSFCFLDIRSPGLGDTAMYLCATAGGPYWETQYFGPGTRLLVL.

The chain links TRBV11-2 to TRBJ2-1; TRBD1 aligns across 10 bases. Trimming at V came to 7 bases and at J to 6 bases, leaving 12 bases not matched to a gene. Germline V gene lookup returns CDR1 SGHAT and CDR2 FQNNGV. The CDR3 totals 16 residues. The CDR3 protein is CASTPSGTGAPNEQFF. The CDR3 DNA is TGTGCCAGCACCCCGAGCGGGACAGGGGCCCCCAATGAGCAGTTCTTC.

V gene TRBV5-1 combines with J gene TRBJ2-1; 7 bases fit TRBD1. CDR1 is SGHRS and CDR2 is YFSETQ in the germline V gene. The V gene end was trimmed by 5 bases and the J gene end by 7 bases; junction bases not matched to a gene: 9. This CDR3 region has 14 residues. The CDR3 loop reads CASSPQTGTNEQFF. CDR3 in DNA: TGCGCCAGCAGTCCCCAGACAGGGACGAATGAGCAGTTCTTC. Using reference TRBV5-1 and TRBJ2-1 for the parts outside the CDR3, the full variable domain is KAGVTQTPRYLIKTRGQQVTLSCSPISGHRSVSWYQQTPGQGLQFLFEYFSETQRNKGNFPGRFSGRQFSNSRSEMNVSTLELGDSALYLCASSPQTGTNEQFFGPGTRLTVL.

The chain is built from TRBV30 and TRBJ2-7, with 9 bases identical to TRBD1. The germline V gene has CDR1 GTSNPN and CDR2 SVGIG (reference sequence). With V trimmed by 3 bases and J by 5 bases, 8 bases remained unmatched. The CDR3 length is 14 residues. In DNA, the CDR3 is TGTGCCTGGAGCCGGGACAGGGTGGACCACGAGCAGTACTTC. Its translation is CAWSRDRVDHEQYF.

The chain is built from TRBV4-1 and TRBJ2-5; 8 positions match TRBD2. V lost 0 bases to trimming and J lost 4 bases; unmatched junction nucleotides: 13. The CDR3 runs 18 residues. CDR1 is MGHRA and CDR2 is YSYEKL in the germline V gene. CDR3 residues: CASSQDAAEREFPETQYF. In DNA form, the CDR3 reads TGCGCCAGCAGCCAAGACGCCGCCGAGCGGGAGTTTCCAGAGACCCAGTACTTC.

Written as DNA, the CDR3 is TGTGCCAGCTCACCTAGACTAGCGGGAGCGACAACACAAAGCTCCTACGAGCAGTACTTC. Protein sequence: CASSPRLAGATTQSSYEQYF. V and J are TRBV18 and TRBJ2-7, with TRBD2 matching over 12 bases. The germline gives CDR1 KGHSH, CDR2 LQKENI. Trimming cost V 3 bases and J 0 bases; bases outside gene matches: 15. The CDR3 runs 20 residues.

The CDR3: CASSLLVQGPGNTIYF. CDR3 bases: TGCGCCAGCAGCTTGTTGGTGCAGGGGCCTGGAAACACCATATATTTT. The rearrangement joins TRBV5-1 to TRBJ1-3; possibly TRBD1 for D (6 bases). V was pared by 1 base and J by 2 bases, with 13 bases between. CDR1 is SGHRS, CDR2 YFSETQ, per germline. This CDR3 comprises 16 residues.

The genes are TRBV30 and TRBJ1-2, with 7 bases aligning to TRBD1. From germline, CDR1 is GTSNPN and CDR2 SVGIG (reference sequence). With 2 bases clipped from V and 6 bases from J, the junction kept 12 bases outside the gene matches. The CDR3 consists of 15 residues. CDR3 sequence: CAWSREDRSADGYTF. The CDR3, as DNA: TGTGCCTGGAGTAGGGAGGACAGGTCTGCCGATGGCTACACCTTC.

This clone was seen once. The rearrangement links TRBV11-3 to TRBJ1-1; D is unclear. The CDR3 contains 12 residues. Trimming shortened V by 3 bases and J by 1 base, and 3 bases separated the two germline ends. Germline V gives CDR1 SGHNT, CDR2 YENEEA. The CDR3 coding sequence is TGTGCCAGCAGCTTTAGGAACACTGAAGCTTTCTTT. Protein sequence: CASSFRNTEAFF. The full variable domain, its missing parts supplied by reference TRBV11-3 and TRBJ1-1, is EAGVVQSPRYKIIEKKQPVAFWCNPISGHNTLYWYLQNLGQGPELLIRYENEEAVDDSQLPKDRFSAERLKGVDSTLKIQPAELGDSAVYLCASSFRNTEAFFGQGTRLTVV.

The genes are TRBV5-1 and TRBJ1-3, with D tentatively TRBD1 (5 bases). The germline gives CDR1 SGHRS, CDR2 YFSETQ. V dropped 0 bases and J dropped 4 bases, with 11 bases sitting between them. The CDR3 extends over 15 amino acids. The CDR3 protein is CASSLAGGTGNTIYF. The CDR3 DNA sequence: TGCGCCAGCAGCTTGGCCGGGGGGACCGGAAACACCATATATTTT.

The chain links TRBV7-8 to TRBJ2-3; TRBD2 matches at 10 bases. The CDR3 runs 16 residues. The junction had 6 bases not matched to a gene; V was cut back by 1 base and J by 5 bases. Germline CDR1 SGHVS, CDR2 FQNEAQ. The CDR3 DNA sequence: TGTGCCAGCAGCTTAGTAAGCGGGAGGGCCTTAGATACGCAGTATTTT. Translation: CASSLVSGRALDTQYF.

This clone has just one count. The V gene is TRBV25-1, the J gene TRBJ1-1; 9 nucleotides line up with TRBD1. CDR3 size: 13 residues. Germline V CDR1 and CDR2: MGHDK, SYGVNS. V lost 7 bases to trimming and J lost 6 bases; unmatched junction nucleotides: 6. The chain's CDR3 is CASTMTGGPEAFF. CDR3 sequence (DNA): TGTGCCAGCACCATGACAGGGGGGCCTGAAGCTTTCTTT.

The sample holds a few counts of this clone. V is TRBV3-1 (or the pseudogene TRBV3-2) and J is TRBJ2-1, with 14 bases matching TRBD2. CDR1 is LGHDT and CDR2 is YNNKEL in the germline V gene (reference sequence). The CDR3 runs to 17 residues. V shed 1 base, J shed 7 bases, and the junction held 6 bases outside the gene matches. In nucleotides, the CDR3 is TGTGCCAGCAGCCAAGCCGCCGGGACTAGCGGGAGAAATGAGCAGTTCTTC. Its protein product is CASSQAAGTSGRNEQFF.

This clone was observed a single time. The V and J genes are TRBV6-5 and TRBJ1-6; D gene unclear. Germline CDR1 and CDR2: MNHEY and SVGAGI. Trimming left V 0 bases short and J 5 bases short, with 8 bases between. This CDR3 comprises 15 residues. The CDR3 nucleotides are TGTGCCAGCAGTTACTCAACGGGTAATAATTCACCCCTCCACTTT. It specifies CASSYSTGNNSPLHF.

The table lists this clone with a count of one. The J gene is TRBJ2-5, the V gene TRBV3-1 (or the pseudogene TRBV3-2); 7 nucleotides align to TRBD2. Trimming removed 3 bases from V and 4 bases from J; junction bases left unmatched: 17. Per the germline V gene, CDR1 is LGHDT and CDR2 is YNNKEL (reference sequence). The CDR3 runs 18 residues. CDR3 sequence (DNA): TGTGCCAGCAGCCAGCACGGGGAGGGAGGTATCAAGCGAGAGACCCAGTACTTC. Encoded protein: CASSQHGEGGIKRETQYF.

The CDR3 loop reads CAISERGTGGSYNEQFF. CDR3 nucleotides: TGTGCCATCAGTGAGCGGGGGACAGGGGGTTCCTACAATGAGCAGTTCTTC. The chain is built from TRBV10-3 and TRBJ2-1; 11 positions match TRBD1. The V and J ends lost 2 bases and 1 base, in that order; junction bases with no gene match: 4. Germline-derived CDR1 and CDR2 are ENHRY and SYGVKD. The CDR3 totals 17 residues.

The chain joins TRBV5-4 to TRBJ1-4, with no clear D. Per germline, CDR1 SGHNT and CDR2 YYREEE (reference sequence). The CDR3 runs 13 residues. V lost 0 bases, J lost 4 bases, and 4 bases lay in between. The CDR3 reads CASSLASNEKLFF. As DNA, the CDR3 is TGTGCCAGCAGCTTGGCCAGTAATGAAAAACTGTTTTTT.

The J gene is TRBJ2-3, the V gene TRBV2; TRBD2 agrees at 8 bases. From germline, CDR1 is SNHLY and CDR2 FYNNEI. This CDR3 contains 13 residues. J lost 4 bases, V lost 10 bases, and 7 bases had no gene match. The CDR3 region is CATGTSISDTQYF. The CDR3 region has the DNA TGTGCCACCGGGACTAGTATCTCAGATACGCAGTATTTT.